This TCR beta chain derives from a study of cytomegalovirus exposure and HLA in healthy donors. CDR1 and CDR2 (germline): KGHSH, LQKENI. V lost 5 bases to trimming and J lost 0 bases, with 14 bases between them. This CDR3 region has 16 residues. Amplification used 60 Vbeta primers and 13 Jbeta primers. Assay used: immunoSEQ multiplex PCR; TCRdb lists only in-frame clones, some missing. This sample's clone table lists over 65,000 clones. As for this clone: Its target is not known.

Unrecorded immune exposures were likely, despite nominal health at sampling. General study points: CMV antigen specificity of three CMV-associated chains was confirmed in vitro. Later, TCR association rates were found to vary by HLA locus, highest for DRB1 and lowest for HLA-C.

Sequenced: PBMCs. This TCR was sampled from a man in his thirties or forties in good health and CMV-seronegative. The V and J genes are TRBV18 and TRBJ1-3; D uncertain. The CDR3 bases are TGTGCCAGCTCAAGAGAGGCGAGCTTCTCTGGAAACACCATATATTTT. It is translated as CASSREASFSGNTIYF.